Listed below are T cell receptor beta chains from one sample, sequenced in a study of cytomegalovirus exposure and HLA in healthy donors. Here immunoSEQ multiplex PCR was the method, and the copy in TCRdb shows in-frame clones only, minus some. The table has about 210,000 clones, 70% to 80% seen once; the top ten hold nearly 0.4%. The sequencing input was PBMCs. The receptors derive from a male donor in good health and CMV-seropositive. Both conserved end residues are part of each CDR3. D genes are given only for firm matches. Size is stated for part of the rows, as once, few or many counts, or as a class when the clone is expanded.

V: TRBV29-1
J: TRBJ2-5
size: NA
D: TRBD2
CDR3: CSAERGGETQYF
DNA: TGCAGCGCAGAGCGGGGGGGCGAGACCCAGTACTTC

V: TRBV2
J: TRBJ2-7
size: NA
D: TRBD1
CDR3: CASSVRQGATEQYF
DNA: TGTGCCAGCAGTGTAAGACAGGGGGCGACCGAGCAGTACTTC

V: TRBV29-1
J: TRBJ2-7
size: few
D: NA
CDR3: CSVADYEQYF
DNA: TGCAGCGTGGCAGACTACGAGCAGTACTTC

V: TRBV5-5
J: TRBJ2-7
size: NA
D: NA
CDR3: CASSVLGRDTYSYEQYF
DNA: TGTGCCAGCAGCGTTTTGGGTCGGGACACTTACTCCTACGAGCAGTACTTC

V: TRBV6-1
J: TRBJ1-5
size: NA
D: NA
CDR3: CASSEAQGTSQPQHF
DNA: TGTGCCAGCAGTGAAGCCCAGGGAACGTCGCAGCCCCAGCATTTT

V: TRBV6-5
J: TRBJ1-1
size: few
D: TRBD1
CDR3: CASTLGTGITEAFF
DNA: TGTGCCAGCACCCTGGGGACAGGGATCACTGAAGCTTTCTTT

V: TRBV25-1
J: TRBJ2-7
size: once
D: TRBD2
CDR3: CASSEGILAGGDEQYF
DNA: TGTGCCAGCAGTGAAGGAATACTAGCGGGGGGAGACGAGCAGTACTTC

V: TRBV27
J: TRBJ2-7
size: NA
D: TRBD2
CDR3: CASRRLADYEQYF
DNA: TGTGCCAGCAGACGACTAGCGGACTACGAGCAGTACTTC

V: TRBV30
J: TRBJ1-6
size: NA
D: TRBD1
CDR3: CAGGQGEAGSPLHF
DNA: TGTGCCGGGGGACAGGGAGAGGCCGGTTCACCCCTCCACTTT

V: TRBV6-6
J: TRBJ2-7
size: NA
D: TRBD2
CDR3: CASSNLLAASYEQYF
DNA: TGTGCCAGCAGTAACCTCCTAGCGGCCTCCTACGAGCAGTACTTC

V: TRBV5-5
J: TRBJ2-3
size: NA
D: NA
CDR3: CASSTVRLVTDTQYF
DNA: TGTGCCAGCAGCACGGTCAGGTTGGTCACAGATACGCAGTATTTT

V: TRBV11-1
J: TRBJ1-2
size: few
D: NA
CDR3: CASSFAGGQNGYTF
DNA: TGTGCCAGCAGCTTTGCCGGAGGCCAAAATGGCTACACCTTC

V: TRBV28
J: TRBJ2-3
size: NA
D: TRBD2
CDR3: CASSLFGPYAGGTDTQYF
DNA: TGTGCCAGCAGTTTATTTGGACCCTACGCGGGAGGTACAGATACGCAGTATTTT

V: TRBV18
J: TRBJ2-3
size: NA
D: TRBD1
CDR3: CASSPLGETGGWDTQYF
DNA: TGTGCCAGCTCACCCCTCGGTGAGACAGGGGGCTGGGATACGCAGTATTTT

V: TRBV7-8
J: TRBJ1-4
size: NA
D: NA
CDR3: CATSGGATNEKLFF
DNA: TGTGCCACCTCCGGGGGGGCAACTAATGAAAAACTGTTTTTT

V: TRBV6-6
J: TRBJ2-7
size: NA
D: TRBD1
CDR3: CASRTTGRYEQYF
DNA: TGTGCCAGCAGGACGACAGGGCGCTACGAGCAGTACTTC

V: TRBV21-1
J: TRBJ2-5
size: few
D: NA
CDR3: CASSKAQGKETQYF
DNA: TGTGCCAGCAGCAAAGCGCAGGGTAAGGAGACCCAGTACTTC

V: TRBV4-2
J: TRBJ2-2
size: NA
D: NA
CDR3: CASSRAGETGELFF
DNA: TGTGCCAGCAGCCGAGCTGGAGAGACCGGGGAGCTGTTTTTT

V: TRBV29-1
J: TRBJ1-4
size: few
D: TRBD1
CDR3: CSARTGVEKLFF
DNA: TGCAGCGCGAGGACAGGGGTCGAAAAACTGTTTTTT

V: TRBV6-1
J: TRBJ1-6
size: few
D: NA
CDR3: CATAPQAGNSPLHF
DNA: TGTGCCACCGCTCCCCAGGCAGGGAATTCACCCCTCCACTTT

V: TRBV4-1
J: TRBJ2-5
size: once
D: NA
CDR3: CASSQEIPTGETQYF
DNA: TGCGCCAGCAGCCAAGAGATCCCGACAGGAGAGACCCAGTACTTC

V: TRBV7-6
J: TRBJ2-7
size: few
D: NA
CDR3: CASSPRGSGYSHRSYEQYF
DNA: TGTGCCAGCAGCCCGCGGGGTAGCGGCTACTCACACCGCTCCTACGAGCAGTACTTC

V: TRBV5-1
J: TRBJ2-7
size: NA
D: TRBD2
CDR3: CASSLAGLAGDEQYF
DNA: TGCGCCAGCAGCTTGGCCGGACTAGCGGGTGACGAGCAGTACTTC

V: TRBV7-9
J: TRBJ1-5
size: NA
D: NA
CDR3: CASSGGEGGNQPQHF
DNA: TGTGCCAGCAGCGGAGGGGAGGGGGGCAATCAGCCCCAGCATTTT

V: TRBV28
J: TRBJ1-1
size: NA
D: NA
CDR3: CASRMTAQGRTETFF
DNA: TGTGCCAGCAGAATGACCGCACAGGGCCGCACTGAAACTTTCTTT

V: TRBV4-2
J: TRBJ2-4
size: few
D: NA
CDR3: CASSQDWDLPWAKNIQYF
DNA: TGTGCCAGCAGCCAGGACTGGGACTTGCCGTGGGCCAAAAACATTCAGTACTTC

V: TRBV6-5
J: TRBJ1-2
size: few
D: TRBD1
CDR3: CASSSSNRGYGYTF
DNA: TGTGCCAGCAGTTCCTCGAACAGGGGGTATGGCTACACCTTC

V: TRBV6-4
J: TRBJ1-2
size: few
D: NA
CDR3: CASSDCVGVILYYGYTF
DNA: TGTGCCAGCAGTGACTGTGTAGGGGTGATTCTTTACTATGGCTACACCTTC

V: TRBV7-3
J: TRBJ2-3
size: NA
D: NA
CDR3: CASSLNPGYDTQYF
DNA: TGTGCCAGCAGCTTAAACCCGGGTTATGATACGCAGTATTTT

V: TRBV4-1
J: TRBJ2-7
size: NA
D: NA
CDR3: CASSQGEGRFAYEQYF
DNA: TGCGCCAGCAGCCAAGGTGAGGGGAGGTTCGCCTACGAGCAGTACTTC

V: TRBV12-5
J: TRBJ2-2
size: NA
D: NA
CDR3: CASGLVLVEAGELFF
DNA: TGTGCTAGTGGTTTGGTTCTTGTGGAGGCCGGGGAGCTGTTTTTT

V: TRBV9
J: TRBJ2-1
size: NA
D: TRBD2
CDR3: CASSVLAGDISYNEQFF
DNA: TGTGCCAGCAGCGTCCTAGCGGGAGATATTTCCTACAATGAGCAGTTCTTC

V: TRBV11-2
J: TRBJ2-7
size: NA
D: NA
CDR3: CASSLGFQGSLYEQYF
DNA: TGTGCCAGCAGCTTAGGTTTTCAGGGTAGTCTCTACGAGCAGTACTTC

V: TRBV7-2
J: TRBJ2-1
size: few
D: TRBD1
CDR3: CASSVGQGLYNEQFF
DNA: TGTGCCAGCAGCGTGGGACAGGGCCTATACAATGAGCAGTTCTTC

V: TRBV6-6
J: TRBJ1-1
size: NA
D: NA
CDR3: CASTKGGIGEAFF
DNA: TGTGCCAGCACTAAGGGAGGGATTGGTGAAGCTTTCTTT

V: TRBV18
J: TRBJ1-4
size: NA
D: NA
CDR3: CASSPPRGPGGTNEKLFF
DNA: TGTGCCAGCTCACCACCGAGGGGACCCGGGGGAACTAATGAAAAACTGTTTTTT

V: TRBV28
J: TRBJ1-1
size: NA
D: NA
CDR3: CASSLPENTEAFF
DNA: TGTGCCAGCAGTTTGCCAGAGAACACTGAAGCTTTCTTT